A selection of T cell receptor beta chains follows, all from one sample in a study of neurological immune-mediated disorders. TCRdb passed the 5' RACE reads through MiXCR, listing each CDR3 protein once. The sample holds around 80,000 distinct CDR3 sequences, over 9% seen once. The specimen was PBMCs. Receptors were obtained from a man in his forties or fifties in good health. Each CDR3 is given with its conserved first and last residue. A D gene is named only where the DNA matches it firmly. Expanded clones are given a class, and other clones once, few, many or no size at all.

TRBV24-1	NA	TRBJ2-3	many	TGTGCCACCAGCAATACAAACCAGAATACGCAGTATTTT	CATSNTNQNTQYF
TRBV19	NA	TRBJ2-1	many	TGTGCCAGTAGTACTTTTGACCGTCATGAGCAGTTCTTC	CASSTFDRHEQFF
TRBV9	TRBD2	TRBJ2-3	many	TGTGCCAGCAGACATATAGCGGGGGGGCCAGATACGCAGTATTTT	CASRHIAGGPDTQYF
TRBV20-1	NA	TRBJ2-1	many	TGCAGTGCTCGACGGAGCAATGAGCAGTTCTTC	CSARRSNEQFF
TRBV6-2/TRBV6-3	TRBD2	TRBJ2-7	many	TGTGCCAGCTCGAAGGGGCCAGCGGGGGGCCACTACGAGCAGTACTTC	CASSKGPAGGHYEQYF
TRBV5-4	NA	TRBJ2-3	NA	NA	CASSFYICSASFSGRKTTDTQYF
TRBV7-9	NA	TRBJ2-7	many	TGTGCCAGCAGTTTAAGAAGTCACGAGCAGTACTTC	CASSLRSHEQYF
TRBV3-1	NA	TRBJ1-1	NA	TGTGCCAGCAGCCATGCCCGGGGGGTGGACACTGAAGCTTTCTTT	CASSHARGVDTEAFF
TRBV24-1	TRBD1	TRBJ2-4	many	TGTGCCACCAGTGAGATGACAGGGGGCAAAAACATTCAGTACTTC	CATSEMTGGKNIQYF
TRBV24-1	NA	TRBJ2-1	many	TGTGCCACCCAAACAGGGGGGGATTACAATGAGCAGTTCTTC	CATQTGGDYNEQFF
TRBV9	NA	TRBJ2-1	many	TGTGCCAGCAGCGTAGAGGGAGCAGAGTACAATGAGCAGTTCTTC	CASSVEGAEYNEQFF
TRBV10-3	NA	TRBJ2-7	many	TGTGCCATCAGTCCGCAGGGTTACGAGCAGTACTTC	CAISPQGYEQYF
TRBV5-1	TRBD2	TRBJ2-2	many	TGCGCCAGCAGCCGCGCCCCGACTAGCGGGGGGGGAGCCGGGGAGCTGTTTTTT	CASSRAPTSGGGAGELFF
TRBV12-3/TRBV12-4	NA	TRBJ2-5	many	TGTGCCAGCAGGGCAATGTACCAAGAGACCCAGTACTTC	CASRAMYQETQYF
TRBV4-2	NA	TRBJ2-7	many	TGTGCCAGCAGCCAAGAGTGGGGGTACGAGCAGTACTTC	CASSQEWGYEQYF
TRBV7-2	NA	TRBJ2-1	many	TGTGCCTCGGCGGAGGGTGGCGATGAGCAGTTCTTC	CASAEGGDEQFF
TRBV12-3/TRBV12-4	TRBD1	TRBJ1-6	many	TGTGCCAGCAGTCCGAACGCAGGGACAGTCTCTAATTCACCCCTCCACTTT	CASSPNAGTVSNSPLHF
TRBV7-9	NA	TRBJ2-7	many	TGTGCCAGCAGCCCATTTAACTCCTACGAGCAGTACTTC	CASSPFNSYEQYF
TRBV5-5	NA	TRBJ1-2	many	TGTGCCAGCAGCCAGGGACCGGGTCCTAACTATGGCTACACCTTC	CASSQGPGPNYGYTF
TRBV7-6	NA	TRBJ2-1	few	TGTGCCAGCAGCTTGGTAATGGGCGGCTCGAGCAATGAGCAGTTCTTC	CASSLVMGGSSNEQFF
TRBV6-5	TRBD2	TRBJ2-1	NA	TGTGCCAGCAGTGATGCACTAGCGGGGGGCAATGAGCAGTTCTTC	CASSDALAGGNEQFF
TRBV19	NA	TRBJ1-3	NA	TGTGCCAGTAAGAAAGGGGAAACGTCTGGAAACACCATATATTTT	CASKKGETSGNTIYF
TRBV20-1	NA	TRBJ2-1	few	TGCAGTGCTAGAGATCGAATTAGCGGCCTTTGGAATGAGCAGTTCTTC	CSARDRISGLWNEQFF
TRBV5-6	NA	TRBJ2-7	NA	TGTGCCAGCAGCCAACCGTCAGACAGTTACGATCAGTACTTC	CASSQPSDSYDQYF
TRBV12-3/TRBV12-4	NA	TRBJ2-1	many	TGTGCCAGCAGTTCAAGGGCCTCCAATGAGCAGTTCTTC	CASSSRASNEQFF
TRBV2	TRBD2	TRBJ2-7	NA	TGTGCCAGCAAACCAAATACGGGGGGTGGCAGCGAGCAGTACTTC	CASKPNTGGGSEQYF
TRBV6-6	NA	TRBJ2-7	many	TGTGCCAGCAGCCTGCCACACGAAGGCTCCTACGAGCAGTACTTC	CASSLPHEGSYEQYF
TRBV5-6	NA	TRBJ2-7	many	TGTGCCAGCAGCACACAGCGGACCGTTGAGGGGCAGTACTTC	CASSTQRTVEGQYF
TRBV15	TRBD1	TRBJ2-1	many	TGTGCCACCAGCACCGGAGGTACCGGGACAGGGATTGCCAATGAGCAGTTCTTC	CATSTGGTGTGIANEQFF
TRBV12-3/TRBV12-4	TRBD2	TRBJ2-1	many	TGTGCCAGCAGCCCCGAAATCCGGGGCGGGAGGGCCGGGGAGCAGTTCTTC	CASSPEIRGGRAGEQFF
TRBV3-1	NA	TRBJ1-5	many	TGTGCCAGCAGCCAAGAAACGAACGGGCAGCCCCAGCATTTT	CASSQETNGQPQHF
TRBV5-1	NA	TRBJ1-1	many	TGCGCCAGCAGTTTCACAGTGAACACTGAAGCTTTCTTT	CASSFTVNTEAFF
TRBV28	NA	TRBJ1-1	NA	TGTGCCACCAGTCCACTAACAGGGATTCCTGAAGCTTTCTTT	CATSPLTGIPEAFF
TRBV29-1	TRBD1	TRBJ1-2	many	TGCAGCGTCCGGACAGGGATTAATAGTAACTATGGCTACACCTTC	CSVRTGINSNYGYTF
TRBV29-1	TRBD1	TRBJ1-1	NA	TGCAGCGTTCCGGCAGGGGGGAATGCTTTCTTT	CSVPAGGNAFF
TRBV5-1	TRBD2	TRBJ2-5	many	TGCGCCAGCAGCCCCACCTCCCCTAGCGGGGGGGCACAAGAGACCCAGTACTTC	CASSPTSPSGGAQETQYF
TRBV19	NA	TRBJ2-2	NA	TGTGCCAGTAAAGGGGCAGGCCTAAACACCGGGGAGCTGTTTTTT	CASKGAGLNTGELFF
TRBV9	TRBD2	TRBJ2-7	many	TGTGCCAGCAGCGTAAGTAGCGGGGGCTTCTACGAGCAGTACTTC	CASSVSSGGFYEQYF
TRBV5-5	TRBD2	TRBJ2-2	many	TGTGCCAGCAGCTTGGCCCTAGCGGGAACGAACACCGGGGAGCTGTTTTTT	CASSLALAGTNTGELFF
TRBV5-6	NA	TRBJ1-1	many	TGTGCCAGCAGCCGAATCGGACGGATGAACACTGAAGCTTTCTTT	CASSRIGRMNTEAFF
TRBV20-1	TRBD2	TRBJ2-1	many	TGCAGTGCTAGAAGCTTTGACATCGCGGGAGCGAATTCAGAAGAGCAGTTCTTC	CSARSFDIAGANSEEQFF
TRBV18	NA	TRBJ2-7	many	TGTGCCAGCTCACCACCGAGCGGACCGACCTACGAGCAGTACTTC	CASSPPSGPTYEQYF
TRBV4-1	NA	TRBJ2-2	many	TGCGCCAGCAGCCTTCGGCCAGAGGTCACCGGGGAGCTGTTTTTT	CASSLRPEVTGELFF
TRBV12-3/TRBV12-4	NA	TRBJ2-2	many	TGTGCCAGCAGTTTAAGGATCGGGGAGCTGTTTTTT	CASSLRIGELFF
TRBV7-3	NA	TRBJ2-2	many	TGTGCCAGTCGGGGTATGGCGAACACCGGGGAGCTGTTTTTT	CASRGMANTGELFF
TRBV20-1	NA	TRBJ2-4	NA	TGCAGCGCCCGCCGGCACCAAGCCAAAAACATTCAGTACTTC	CSARRHQAKNIQYF
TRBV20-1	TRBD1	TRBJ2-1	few	TGCAGTGCTAGAGGAGGGGCAGGGGGATCGAATGAGCAGTTCTTC	CSARGGAGGSNEQFF
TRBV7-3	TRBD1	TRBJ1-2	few	TGTGCCAGCAGCCCGACAGGGGATAGCTATGGCTACACCTTC	CASSPTGDSYGYTF
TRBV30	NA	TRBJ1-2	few	TGTGCCTGGAAAGGAGGCGACCCACCCTATGGCTACACCTTC	CAWKGGDPPYGYTF
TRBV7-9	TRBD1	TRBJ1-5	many	TGTGCCAGCAGCTTAGCGGGACAGAGCCCCCAGCATTTT	CASSLAGQSPQHF